This T cell receptor beta chain was retrieved from a study of cytomegalovirus exposure and HLA in healthy donors. Germline CDR1 is MNHNS and CDR2 is SASEGT. The germline V and J ends were trimmed by 10 bases and 6 bases, with 12 bases remaining between them. CDR3 size: 12 residues. The PCR employed 60 Vbeta primers together with 13 Jbeta primers. Assay used: immunoSEQ multiplex PCR; TCRdb lists only in-frame clones, some missing. The sample records 60,000 or so clones, approximately 80% being singletons. This receptor was identified in a woman aged 40 to 50 in good health and CMV-seropositive. The chain combines TRBV6-1 with TRBJ1-4; D call uncertain. Sequencing used PBMCs. The CDR3 DNA reads as TGTGCCACCCCAGACCAGGATGAAAAACTGTTTTTT. Its protein product is CATPDQDEKLFF.